These 10 T cell receptor beta chains originate from one sample sequenced in a study of blood T cell repertoires in COVID-19. Measured with immunoSEQ multiplex PCR; TCRdb has only the in-frame clones, and not every one. The sample includes about 130,000 clones, 81% of them seen just once. What was sequenced was peripheral blood. These receptors all stem from a man younger than 45 with COVID-19, enrolled during active disease.

This chain connects TRBV10-3 to TRBJ1-6, with 7 nucleotides matching TRBD1. Germline lookup yields CDR1 ENHRY and CDR2 SYGVKD. This CDR3 comprises 18 residues. The trim removed 5 bases at V and 6 bases at J, leaving 16 bases unmatched. The CDR3 DNA follows: TGTGCCATCAGTCGACGAAACTCCGGGACAGAAATTAATTCACCCCTCCACTTT. This encodes CAISRRNSGTEINSPLHF.

This clone has only a few counts. The chain links TRBV2 to TRBJ1-5; 10 bases fit TRBD1. V was pared by 10 bases and J by 4 bases, with 4 bases of the junction left unmatched. Per the germline V gene, CDR1 is SNHLY and CDR2 is FYNNEI. The CDR3 covers 13 residues. The CDR3 nucleotides are TGTGCCACCCGGGGACAGGGGAATCAGCCCCAGCATTTT. Translated: CATRGQGNQPQHF.

This clone came up once. The CDR3 coding sequence is TGTGCCTGGAGTATTAGGACTAGCGGGAGGTTTTTGCGAGAGACCCAGTACTTC. Protein product: CAWSIRTSGRFLRETQYF. The chain couples TRBV30 to TRBJ2-5; 14 positions agree with TRBD2. V trimming: 2 bases; J trimming: 4 bases; junction bases outside the gene matches: 12. CDR1 is GTSNPN and CDR2 is SVGIG in the germline V gene (reference sequence). This CDR3 has 18 amino acids.

The chain employs TRBV7-9 and TRBJ1-2; the match to TRBD1 covers 7 bases. The CDR3 loop spans 14 amino acids. The germline CDR1 and CDR2 sequences are SEHNR and FQNEAQ (reference sequence). Trimming at V came to 5 bases and at J to 1 base, leaving 4 bases not matched to a gene. CDR3 bases: TGTGCCAGCAGCACAACAGGGGTTAACTATGGCTACACCTTC. Translation gives CASSTTGVNYGYTF. The whole variable domain, filled in from reference TRBV7-9 and TRBJ1-2, reads DTGVSQNPRHKITKRGQNVTFRCDPISEHNRLYWYRQTLGQGPEFLTYFQNEAQLEKSRLLSDRFSAERPKGSFSTLEIQRTEQGDSAMYLCASSTTGVNYGYTFGSGTRLTVV.

Remarks on this clone: Within the sample, other DNA sequences also encode this same CDR3. This chain joins TRBV5-1 and TRBJ2-7; D is possibly TRBD1 (5 bases). CDR1 is SGHRS and CDR2 is YFSETQ in the germline V gene. Trimming removed 4 bases from V and 0 bases from J, with 8 bases in between. CDR3 length: 13 amino acids. CDR3 amino acids: CASSPDSSYEQYF. The CDR3 region has the DNA TGCGCCAGCAGCCCCGACAGCTCCTACGAGCAGTACTTC.

This chain uses TRBV6-5 with TRBJ1-1, with TRBD1 identical over 7 bases. After removal of 10 bases from V and 5 bases from J, the junction contained 13 bases not matched to a gene. CDR3 length equals 14 residues. Germline CDR1 is MNHEY and CDR2 is SVGAGI. The CDR3 bases are TGTGCCACCGGCCTGGCAGGGGGTGGAACTGAAGCTTTCTTT. This sequence encodes CATGLAGGGTEAFF.

The chain recombines TRBV21-1 with TRBJ2-3; the DNA was not compared with TRBD1, the D call given in the table. TRBV21-1 is flagged as a pseudogene. This CDR3 is 14 amino acids long. The CDR3 loop reads CASSRGQCTDTQYF. The CDR3 coding sequence is TGTGCCAGCAGCAGAGGACAGTGCACAGATACGCAGTATTTT.

Written as DNA, the CDR3 is TGCGCCAGCAGCCCCGGGACAGCCTCCTACGAGCAGTACTTC. Translating gives CASSPGTASYEQYF. The V call is TRBV5-1, the J call TRBJ2-7; TRBD1 matches at 7 bases. Trimming took 4 bases from V and 0 from J; bases not matched to a gene: 4. The CDR3 loop spans 14 amino acids. Germline CDR1 reads SGHRS; CDR2 reads YFSETQ.

V and J are TRBV9 and TRBJ1-6; 7 nucleotides line up with TRBD1. V gave up 3 bases and J gave up 3 bases; unmatched junction bases: 3. This CDR3 is built from 15 residues. Germline CDR1 reads SGDLS; CDR2 reads YYNGEE. For the CDR3, the DNA is TGTGCCAGCAGCGCCCGGGACAGCTATAATTCACCCCTCCACTTT. This sequence encodes CASSARDSYNSPLHF.

This clone came up a few times. The V gene is TRBV28, the J gene TRBJ1-2; tentatively, D is TRBD1 (6 bases). Germline-derived CDR1 and CDR2 are MDHEN and SYDVKM. The CDR3 is 12 residues long. Trimming shortened V by 7 bases and J by 4 bases, and 10 bases separated the two germline ends. The CDR3 loop reads CASTSDSYGYTF. DNA of the CDR3: TGTGCCAGCACCTCGGACAGCTATGGCTACACCTTC.